This TCR beta chain was captured in a study of blood T cell repertoires in COVID-19. Study information: COVID-19 samples collected from the United States, Italy and Spain covered acute and convalescent phases.

The CDR3 loop spans 17 amino acids. The V gene's germline CDR1 is SGHVS and CDR2 FQNEAQ. The V and J ends lost 1 base and 3 bases, in that order; junction bases with no gene match: 9. Using immunoSEQ multiplex PCR, the repertoire was profiled, and TCRdb retains in-frame clones only, with some absent. The sample has 150,000 or so clones, about four fifths seen once. The rearrangement links TRBV7-8 to TRBJ2-3; 8 nucleotides align to TRBD1. This receptor was obtained from a man between 45 and 60 years old who had recovered from COVID-19. The source material was PBMCs or T cells enriched from blood (not recorded which). The CDR3 region is CASSLGDRWRWTDTQYF. The CDR3 DNA reads TGTGCCAGCAGCTTAGGGGACAGGTGGAGGTGGACAGATACGCAGTATTTT.